Below, one TCR beta chain is given with its context. These data come from a study of OX40 agonist ivuxolimab in advanced cancers. Blood sampling was done at baseline, cycle 4 day 1, and cycle 7 day 1. V was trimmed by 6 bases and J by 1 base, leaving 20 bases between them. The V gene's germline CDR1 is SGHTA and CDR2 FQGNSA. The CDR3 runs to 17 residues. The assay was immunoSEQ multiplex PCR, and TCRdb's table has in-frame clones only and misses some. This sample has about 50,000 clones, with about 88% found just once. The chain has TRBV7-2 and TRBJ2-3, with D maybe TRBD2 (7 bases). The specimen was CD4+ or CD8+ T cells sorted from blood, collected in a trial of the OX40 agonist ivuxolimab. The receptor comes from an adult with an advanced solid tumor such as melanoma, head and neck, liver or kidney cancer. DNA for the CDR3: TGTGCCAGCAGTCGGGGGGCGCGGACCATGGGCACAGATACGCAGTATTTT. This gives the protein CASSRGARTMGTDTQYF.